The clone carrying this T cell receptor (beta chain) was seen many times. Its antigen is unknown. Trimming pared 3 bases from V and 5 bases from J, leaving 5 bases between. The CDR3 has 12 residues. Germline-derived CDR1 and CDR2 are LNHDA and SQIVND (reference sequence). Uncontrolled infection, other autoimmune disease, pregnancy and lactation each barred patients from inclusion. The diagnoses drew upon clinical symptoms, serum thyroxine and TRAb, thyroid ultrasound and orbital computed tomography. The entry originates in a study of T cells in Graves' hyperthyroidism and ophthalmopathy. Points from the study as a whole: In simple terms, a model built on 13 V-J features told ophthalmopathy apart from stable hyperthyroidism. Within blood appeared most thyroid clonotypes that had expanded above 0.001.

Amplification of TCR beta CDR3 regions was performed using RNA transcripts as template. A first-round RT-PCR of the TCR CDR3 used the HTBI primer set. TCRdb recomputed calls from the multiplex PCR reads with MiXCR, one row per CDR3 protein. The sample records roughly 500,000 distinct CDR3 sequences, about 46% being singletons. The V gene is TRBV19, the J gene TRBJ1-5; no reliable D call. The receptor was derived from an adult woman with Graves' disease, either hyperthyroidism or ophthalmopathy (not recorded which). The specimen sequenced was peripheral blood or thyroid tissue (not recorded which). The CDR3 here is CASSILHQPQHF. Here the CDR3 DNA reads TGTGCCAGTAGTATTCTACATCAGCCCCAGCATTTT.